This T cell receptor (beta chain) was sequenced in a study of cytomegalovirus exposure and HLA in healthy donors. About the study: Caucasian-associated ancestry cluster membership applied to 75% to 85% of several hundred genotyped donors.

Study results and limitations: CMV serostatus was the sole immune exposure information available.

About this clone: What it recognizes is unknown.

A multiplex PCR was run with 60 Vbeta primers and 13 Jbeta primers. Generated by immunoSEQ multiplex PCR, the TCRdb table keeps only in-frame clones and is missing some. The table shows 130,000 or so clones, with roughly 60% occurring only once. J was trimmed by 5 bases and V by 7 bases; bases with no gene match: 6. Germline CDR1 and CDR2: SGHVT and SQSDAQ. This CDR3 is built from 14 residues. The chain carries TRBV7-4 and TRBJ2-1, with 9 nucleotides matching TRBD2. The sequenced sample consisted of PBMCs. This sequence was found in a woman aged 40 to 50 in good health and CMV-seronegative. CDR3 region: CASKGLAWDNEQFF. The CDR3 DNA sequence: TGTGCCAGCAAAGGACTAGCGTGGGACAATGAGCAGTTCTTC.